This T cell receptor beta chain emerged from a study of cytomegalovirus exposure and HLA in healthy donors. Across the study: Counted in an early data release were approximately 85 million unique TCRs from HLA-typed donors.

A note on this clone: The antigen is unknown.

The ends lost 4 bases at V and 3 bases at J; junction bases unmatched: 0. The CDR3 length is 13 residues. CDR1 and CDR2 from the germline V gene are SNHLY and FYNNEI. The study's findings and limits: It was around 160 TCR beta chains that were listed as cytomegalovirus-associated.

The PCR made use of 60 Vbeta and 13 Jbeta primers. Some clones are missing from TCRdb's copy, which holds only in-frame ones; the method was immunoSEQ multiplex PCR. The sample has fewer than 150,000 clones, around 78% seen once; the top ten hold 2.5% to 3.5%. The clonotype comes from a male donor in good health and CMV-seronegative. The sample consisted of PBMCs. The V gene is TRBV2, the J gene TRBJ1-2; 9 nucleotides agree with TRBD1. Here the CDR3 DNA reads TGTGCCAGCAGTGGGACAGGGGACTATGGCTACACCTTC. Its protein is CASSGTGDYGYTF.